This T cell receptor beta chain was recorded in a study of CD8 T cells in Susac syndrome. RNA amounts of roughly 0.45 to 1 ug underwent reverse transcription with random hexamers. TCR beta CDR3 was amplified by immunoSEQ covering 54 Vbeta and 13 Jbeta. MiXCR, run by TCRdb on the immunoSEQ multiplex PCR reads, gives a single entry per CDR3 protein. The table has fewer than 350,000 distinct CDR3 sequences, around 90% seen once. This clonotype was detected once. V was cut by 4 bases and J by 5 bases, with 5 bases left in between. The CDR3 contains 10 residues. The germline gives CDR1 SQVTM, CDR2 ANQGSEA. This rearrangement joins TRBV29-1 to TRBJ1-1; the D is unclear. The sequencing input was CD4+ T cells from PBMCs. The source of this sequence is a human donor with multiple sclerosis. CDR3 coding DNA: TGCAGCGTTGTCCTTACTGAAGCTTTCTTT. Its protein is CSVVLTEAFF.